This TCR beta chain was recovered during a study of blood T cell repertoires in COVID-19. Study details: Two consecutive negative NP/OP PCR tests, clearance, or resolved symptoms defined Cohort 3 recovery.

The table lists this clone with a count of one. Trimming took 3 bases from V and 2 from J, leaving 10 bases between them. Germline-derived CDR1 and CDR2 are DFQATT and SNEGSKA (reference sequence). This CDR3 comprises 13 residues. Some clones are missing from TCRdb's copy, which holds only in-frame ones; the method was immunoSEQ multiplex PCR. The sample contains about 170,000 clones, roughly 85% of which appear only once. The sequenced material came from PBMCs or T cells enriched from blood (not recorded which). This TCR derives from an older woman in a cohort exposed to, infected with or recovered from COVID-19 (not recorded which). V and J are TRBV20-1 and TRBJ1-2; D call uncertain. The CDR3 protein is CSASGEPNYGYTF. CDR3 nucleotides: TGCAGTGCTAGTGGAGAGCCAAACTATGGCTACACCTTC.